This T cell receptor beta chain is from a study of human T cells and chemical hapten exposure (dated by TCRdb to about 2021). The study in broad terms: For sensitization, 2% DPC in acetone was applied to a roughly 2 cm by roughly 2 cm area of upper inner arm skin. Patients additionally received weekly therapeutic DPC doses to the scalp throughout the roughly 23-week study period. Patch testing on the upper back used Finn chambers containing 0.01% DPC, with scoring done after 6 days according to International Contact Dermatitis Research Group standards. The patient cohort, mostly female, included alopecia areata with under or over 50% scalp involvement, alopecia totalis and alopecia universalis. Libraries were pooled for sequencing, and variation in per-sample TCR yields was attributed mainly to small differences in library volumes within the pool. This study followed changes in the peripheral blood TCR repertoire in vivo during primary and secondary sensitization of alopecia patients to the hapten diphenylcyclopropenone (DPC). Blood samples were taken from patients before sensitization (week 0) and at 2, 6 and about 24 weeks after DPC sensitization. Blood for TCR sequencing was provided by twenty-nine alopecia patients at one to four time points (pre-sensitization, 2, 6 and 24 weeks).

Study-wide findings and limitations: No change with DPC sensitization was found in the number of TCRs above 1 in 1000 frequency, and no evidence of global repertoire structure alterations was found. After repeated subsampling, changes were observed in the strength of the expansion versus patch-test correlation and in the threshold at which the correlation became significant. Compared with pre-sensitization or healthy control sets, expanded TCRs formed significantly more large CDR3 similarity clusters, which is consistent with antigen-driven responses. The number of PT1 expanded TCRs positively correlated with patch test score, significant at thresholds 8, 16 and 32 but not 4. All patients had alopecia, a presumed autoimmune disease, so their immune response might differ from that of healthy individuals.

Library method: RACE. TCRdb lists the instrument as NextSeq 500. During library preparation, unique molecular identifiers were attached to individual cDNA molecules so that TCRs could be counted in a quantitative, reproducible way. Each blood RNA sample was used to sequence both TCR alpha and TCR beta chains. In the source study's methods: Samples had a median of 95,638 TCRs, with a range from roughly 20,000 to 690,600. The Decombinator software suite was used to annotate the V, J and CDR3 of the TCR reads. For PS versus PT1 abundance plots, all samples were subsampled to the same number of TCRs (28,000). Expanded TCRs were defined as absent before sensitization and observed at least eight times at the 2-week time point. Using fastp at Q25 and MiXCR, TCRdb reprocessed the public reads and kept productive beta chains. Each record represents a unique CDR3 protein, reported with the most common genes and DNA among its rows. The V and J calls and clone size are TCRdb's, not the authors'. A total of 85,000 to 120,000 distinct CDR3 sequences appear in this sample, around 10% of them only once. The ten biggest clones cover roughly 1.5% of the sample.

What this sample's time point label stands for: pre-sensitization, week 0. According to the study, the label for this sample's treatment or condition signals: therapeutic diphenylcyclopropenone sensitization with weekly scalp DPC. Blood at each patch-test visit was drawn before the patch test was applied. Patients were considered eligible if aged 18 to 70, diagnosed with alopecia and deemed suitable for DPC therapy, and patients were excluded if pregnant. Total RNA was extracted from unfractionated whole blood collected in Tempus Blood RNA tubes. Cut back by 4 bases and 0 bases, the V and J ends lie 15 bases apart. The CDR3 spans 17 residues, from the cysteine through the phenylalanine. Only the CDR3 DNA is retained, 51 bases long and in frame from the first base. CDR1 KGHDR and CDR2 SFDVKD are derived from the germline V gene. In its sample, this clonotype was seen many times. The target of this receptor is not known. No qualities accompany the bases; no much larger clone lies one base away.

Here the sequenced sample was whole blood, taken in connection with sensitization to the hapten diphenylcyclopropenone (DPC). Recombination joined TRBV24-1 with TRBJ1-5; possibly the D gene is TRBD1, per 5 matching bases. This TCR derives from a woman between 50 and 59 years old with alopecia areata. Some clones in this sample may be carry-over from other donors' samples. Read as DNA, the sequence is TGTGCCACCAGTGACAGTAGGAGGGGTCCTAGCAATCAGCCCCAGCATTTT. It translates as CATSDSRRGPSNQPQHF.